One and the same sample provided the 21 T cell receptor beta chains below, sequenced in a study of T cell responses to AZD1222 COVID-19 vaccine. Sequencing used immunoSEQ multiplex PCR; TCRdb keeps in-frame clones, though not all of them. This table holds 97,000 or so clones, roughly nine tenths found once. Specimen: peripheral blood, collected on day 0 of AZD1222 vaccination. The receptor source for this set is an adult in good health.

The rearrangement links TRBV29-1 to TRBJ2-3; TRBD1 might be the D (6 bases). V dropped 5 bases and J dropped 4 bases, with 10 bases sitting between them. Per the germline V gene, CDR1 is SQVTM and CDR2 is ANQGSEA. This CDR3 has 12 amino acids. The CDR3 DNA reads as TGCAGCGTTCAACAGGGCGCAGATACGCAGTATTTT. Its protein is CSVQQGADTQYF.

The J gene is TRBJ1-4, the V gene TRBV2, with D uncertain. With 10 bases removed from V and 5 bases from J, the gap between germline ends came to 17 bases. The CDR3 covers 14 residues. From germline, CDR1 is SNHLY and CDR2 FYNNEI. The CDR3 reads CATQLDGRNEKLFF. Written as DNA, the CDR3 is TGTGCCACCCAGTTAGATGGACGCAATGAAAAACTGTTTTTT. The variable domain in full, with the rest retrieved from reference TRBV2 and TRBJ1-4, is EPEVTQTPSHQVTQMGQEVILRCVPISNHLYFYWYRQILGQKVEFLVSFYNNEISEKSEIFDDQFSVERPDGSNFTLKIRSTKLEDSAMYFCATQLDGRNEKLFFGSGTQLSVL.

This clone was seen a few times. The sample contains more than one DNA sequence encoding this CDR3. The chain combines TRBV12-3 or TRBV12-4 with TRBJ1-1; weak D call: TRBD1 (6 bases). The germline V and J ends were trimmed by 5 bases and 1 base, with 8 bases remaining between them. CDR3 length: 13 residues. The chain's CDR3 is CASSPRGNTEAFF. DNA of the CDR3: TGTGCCAGCAGTCCCAGGGGGAACACTGAAGCTTTCTTT.

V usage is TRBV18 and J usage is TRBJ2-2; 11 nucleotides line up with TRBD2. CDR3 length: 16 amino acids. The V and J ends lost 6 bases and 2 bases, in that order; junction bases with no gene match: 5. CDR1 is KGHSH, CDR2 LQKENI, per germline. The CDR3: CASSRTSGSNTGELFF. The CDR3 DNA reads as TGTGCCAGCTCGCGCACTAGCGGGAGTAACACCGGGGAGCTGTTTTTT.

The CDR3 is CASSVDTGGGETQYF. DNA for the CDR3: TGTGCCAGCAGCGTAGATACGGGGGGTGGAGAGACCCAGTACTTC. This chain joins TRBV9 and TRBJ2-5; 7 bases agree with TRBD2. The CDR3 totals 15 residues. Germline trimming cut 0 bases from V and 4 bases from J; bases unmatched to any gene: 6. Germline assignment: CDR1 SGDLS and CDR2 YYNGEE.

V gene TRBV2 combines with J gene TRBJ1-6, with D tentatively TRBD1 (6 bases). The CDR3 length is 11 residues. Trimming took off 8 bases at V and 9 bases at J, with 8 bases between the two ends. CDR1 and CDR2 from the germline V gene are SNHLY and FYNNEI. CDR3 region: CASGRGSPLHF. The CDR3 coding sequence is TGTGCCAGCGGCAGGGGTTCACCCCTCCACTTT.

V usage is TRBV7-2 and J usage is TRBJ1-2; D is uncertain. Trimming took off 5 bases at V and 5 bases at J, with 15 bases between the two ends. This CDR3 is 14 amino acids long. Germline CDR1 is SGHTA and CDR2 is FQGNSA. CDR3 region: CASSPEGSAYGYTF. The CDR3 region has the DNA TGTGCCAGCAGCCCTGAAGGCAGTGCTTATGGCTACACCTTC.

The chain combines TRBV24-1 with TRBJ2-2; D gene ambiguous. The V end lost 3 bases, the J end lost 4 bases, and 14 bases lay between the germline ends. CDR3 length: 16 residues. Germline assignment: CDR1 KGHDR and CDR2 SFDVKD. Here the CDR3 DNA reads TGTGCCACCAGTGATGCCGGAGTGGGAATCACCGGGGAGCTGTTTTTT. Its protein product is CATSDAGVGITGELFF.

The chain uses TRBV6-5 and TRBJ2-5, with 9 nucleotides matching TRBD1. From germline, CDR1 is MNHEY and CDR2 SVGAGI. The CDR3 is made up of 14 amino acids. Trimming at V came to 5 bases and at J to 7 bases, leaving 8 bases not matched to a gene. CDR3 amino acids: CASSHGQGPPTQYF. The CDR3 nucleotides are TGTGCCAGCAGTCACGGACAGGGGCCACCGACCCAGTACTTC.

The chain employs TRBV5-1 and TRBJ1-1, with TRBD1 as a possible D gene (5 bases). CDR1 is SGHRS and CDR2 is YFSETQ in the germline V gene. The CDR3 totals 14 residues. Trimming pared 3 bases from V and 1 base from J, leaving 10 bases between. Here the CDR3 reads CASSSGGRNTEAFF. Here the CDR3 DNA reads TGCGCCAGCAGCTCGGGGGGACGGAACACTGAAGCTTTCTTT.

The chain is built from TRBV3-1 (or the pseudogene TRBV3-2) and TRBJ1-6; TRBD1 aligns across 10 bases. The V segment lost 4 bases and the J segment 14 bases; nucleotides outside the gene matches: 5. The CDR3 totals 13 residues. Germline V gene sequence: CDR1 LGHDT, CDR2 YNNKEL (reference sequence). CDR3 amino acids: CASSLGQGRSLHF. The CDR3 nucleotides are TGTGCCAGCAGCCTGGGACAGGGGAGGTCCCTCCACTTT.

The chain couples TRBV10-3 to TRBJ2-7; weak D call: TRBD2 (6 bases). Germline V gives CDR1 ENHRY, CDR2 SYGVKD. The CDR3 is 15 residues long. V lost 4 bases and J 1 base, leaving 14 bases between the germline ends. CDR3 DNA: TGTGCCATCAGTGCTCTAGCGTTGCAGTCCTACGAGCAGTACTTC. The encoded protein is CAISALALQSYEQYF.

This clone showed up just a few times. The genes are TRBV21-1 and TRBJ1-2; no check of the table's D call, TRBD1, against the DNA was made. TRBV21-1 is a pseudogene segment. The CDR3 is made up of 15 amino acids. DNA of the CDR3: TGTGCCAGCAGCAATGCCCGAACAGCTAACTATGGCTACACCTTC. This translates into CASSNARTANYGYTF.

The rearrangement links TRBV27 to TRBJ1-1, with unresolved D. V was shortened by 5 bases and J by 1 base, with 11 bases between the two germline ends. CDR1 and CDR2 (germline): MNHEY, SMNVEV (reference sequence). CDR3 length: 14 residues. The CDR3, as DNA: TGTGCCAGCAGTCGGCTATCGAGGAACACTGAAGCTTTCTTT. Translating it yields CASSRLSRNTEAFF.

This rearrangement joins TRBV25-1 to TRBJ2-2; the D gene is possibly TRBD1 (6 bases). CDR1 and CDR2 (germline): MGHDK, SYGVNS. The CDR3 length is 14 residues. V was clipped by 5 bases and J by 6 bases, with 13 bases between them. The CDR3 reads CASSLQGPPGELFF. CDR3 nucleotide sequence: TGTGCCAGCAGTCTGCAGGGGCCCCCCGGGGAGCTGTTTTTT.

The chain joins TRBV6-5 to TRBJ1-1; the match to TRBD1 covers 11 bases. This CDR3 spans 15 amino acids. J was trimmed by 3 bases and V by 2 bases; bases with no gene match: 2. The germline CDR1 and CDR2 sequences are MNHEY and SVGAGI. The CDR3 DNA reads TGTGCCAGCAGTTACCGGACAGGGGGCTACACTGAAGCTTTCTTT. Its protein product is CASSYRTGGYTEAFF.

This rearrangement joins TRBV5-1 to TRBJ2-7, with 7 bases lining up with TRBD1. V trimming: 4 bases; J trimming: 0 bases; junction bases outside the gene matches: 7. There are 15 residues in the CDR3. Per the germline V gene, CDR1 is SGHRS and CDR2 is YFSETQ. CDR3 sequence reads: CASSEGTASSYEQYF. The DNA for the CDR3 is TGCGCCAGCAGCGAAGGGACAGCCAGCTCCTACGAGCAGTACTTC.

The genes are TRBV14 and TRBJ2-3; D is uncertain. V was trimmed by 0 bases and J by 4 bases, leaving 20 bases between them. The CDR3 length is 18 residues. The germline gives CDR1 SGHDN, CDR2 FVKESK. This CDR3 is CASSQDIGPGGTADTQYF. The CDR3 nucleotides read TGTGCCAGCAGCCAAGATATCGGCCCGGGTGGCACCGCAGATACGCAGTATTTT. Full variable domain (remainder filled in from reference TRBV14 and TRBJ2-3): EAGVTQFPSHSVIEKGQTVTLRCDPISGHDNLYWYRRVMGKEIKFLLHFVKESKQDESGMPNNRFLAERTGGTYSTLKVQPAELEDSGVYFCASSQDIGPGGTADTQYFGPGTRLTVL.

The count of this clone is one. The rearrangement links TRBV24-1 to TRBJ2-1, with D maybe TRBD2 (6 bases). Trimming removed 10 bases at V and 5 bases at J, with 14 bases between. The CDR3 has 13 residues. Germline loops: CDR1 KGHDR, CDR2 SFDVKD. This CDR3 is CATQGRRDNEQFF. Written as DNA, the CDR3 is TGTGCCACTCAGGGACGGAGGGACAATGAGCAGTTCTTC.

Here the CDR3 reads CASSPPAPSGGPYEQYF. As DNA, the CDR3 is TGTGCCAGCAGCCCCCCCGCTCCTAGCGGGGGACCCTACGAGCAGTACTTC. The chain links TRBV7-2 to TRBJ2-7; 10 bases match TRBD2. Germline V gene lookup returns CDR1 SGHTA and CDR2 FQGNSA. V lost 5 bases, J lost 2 bases, and 12 bases stayed unmatched. The CDR3 has 17 amino acids.

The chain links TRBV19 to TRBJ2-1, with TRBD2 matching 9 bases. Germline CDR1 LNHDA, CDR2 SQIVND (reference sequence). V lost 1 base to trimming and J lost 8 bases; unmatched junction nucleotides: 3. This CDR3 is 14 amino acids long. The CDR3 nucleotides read TGTGCCAGTAGTATAGGCGGGAGGGCCCATGAGCAGTTCTTC. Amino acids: CASSIGGRAHEQFF.